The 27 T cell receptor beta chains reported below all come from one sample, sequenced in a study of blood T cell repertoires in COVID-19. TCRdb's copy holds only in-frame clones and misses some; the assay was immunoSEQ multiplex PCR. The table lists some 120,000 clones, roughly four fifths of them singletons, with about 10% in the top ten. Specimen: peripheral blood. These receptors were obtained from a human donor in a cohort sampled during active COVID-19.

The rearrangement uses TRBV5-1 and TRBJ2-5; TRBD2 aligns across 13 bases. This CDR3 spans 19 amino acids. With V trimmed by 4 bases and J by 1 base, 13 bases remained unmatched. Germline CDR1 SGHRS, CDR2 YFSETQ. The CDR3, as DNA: TGCGCCAGCAGCACCGGACTAGCGGGAGCCCAAAGAATCCAAGAGACCCAGTACTTC. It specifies CASSTGLAGAQRIQETQYF.

CDR3 nucleotides: TGCGCCAGCAGCCAAGATCGAGAGGGGGCCGAGACCCAGTACTTC. It codes for CASSQDREGAETQYF. This sequence joins TRBV4-3 and TRBJ2-5, with 7 positions matching TRBD1. The V and J ends lost 0 bases and 5 bases, in that order; junction bases with no gene match: 6. The CDR3 sequence is 15 residues long. Germline V lookup: CDR1 LGHNA, CDR2 YSLEER.

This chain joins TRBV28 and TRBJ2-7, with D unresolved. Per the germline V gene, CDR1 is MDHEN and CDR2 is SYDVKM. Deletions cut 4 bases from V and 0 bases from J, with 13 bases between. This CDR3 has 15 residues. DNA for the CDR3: TGTGCCAGCAGTTACACAGATGTCCACTCCTACGAGCAGTACTTC. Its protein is CASSYTDVHSYEQYF.

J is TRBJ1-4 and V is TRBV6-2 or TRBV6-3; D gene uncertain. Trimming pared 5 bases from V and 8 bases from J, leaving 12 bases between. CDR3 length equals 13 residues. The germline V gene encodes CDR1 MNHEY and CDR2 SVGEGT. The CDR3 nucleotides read TGTGCCAGCAGTGCCCGATCTACCGAAAAACTGTTTTTT. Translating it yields CASSARSTEKLFF.

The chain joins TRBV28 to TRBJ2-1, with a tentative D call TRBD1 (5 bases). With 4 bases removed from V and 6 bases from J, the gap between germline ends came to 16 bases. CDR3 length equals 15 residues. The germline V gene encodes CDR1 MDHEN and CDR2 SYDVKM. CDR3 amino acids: CASSSSAGKFNEQFF. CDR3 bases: TGTGCCAGCAGTTCGAGCGCAGGGAAGTTCAATGAGCAGTTCTTC.

CDR3 DNA: TGTGCCACCAGTGATTTGCTCGGAGGTAACAATCAGCCCCAGCATTTT. This translates into CATSDLLGGNNQPQHF. The rearrangement uses TRBV24-1 and TRBJ1-5; D is ambiguous. The CDR3 is 16 amino acids. V lost 0 bases and J 3 bases, leaving 11 bases between the germline ends. Germline CDR1 KGHDR, CDR2 SFDVKD.

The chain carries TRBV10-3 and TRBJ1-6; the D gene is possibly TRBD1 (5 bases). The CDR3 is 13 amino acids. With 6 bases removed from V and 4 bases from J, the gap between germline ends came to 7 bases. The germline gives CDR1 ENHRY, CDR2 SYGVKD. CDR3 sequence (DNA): TGTGCCATCAGGACAGAATATAATTCACCCCTCCACTTT. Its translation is CAIRTEYNSPLHF.

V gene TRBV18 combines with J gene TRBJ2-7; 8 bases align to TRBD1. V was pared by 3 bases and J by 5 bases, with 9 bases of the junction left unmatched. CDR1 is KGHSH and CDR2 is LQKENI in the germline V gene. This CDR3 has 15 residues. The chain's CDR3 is CASSPPVTGDHEQYF. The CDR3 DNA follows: TGTGCCAGCTCACCTCCGGTGACAGGGGACCACGAGCAGTACTTC. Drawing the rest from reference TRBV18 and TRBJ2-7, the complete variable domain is NAGVMQNPRHLVRRRGQEARLRCSPMKGHSHVYWYRQLPEEGLKFMVYLQKENIIDESGMPKERFSAEFPKEGPSILRIQQVVRGDSAAYFCASSPPVTGDHEQYFGPGTRLTVT.

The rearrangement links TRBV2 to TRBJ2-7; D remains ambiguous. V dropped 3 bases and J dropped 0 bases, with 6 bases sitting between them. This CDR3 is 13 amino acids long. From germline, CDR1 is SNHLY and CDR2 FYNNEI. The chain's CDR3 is CASSDIYSYEQYF. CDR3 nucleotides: TGTGCCAGCAGTGATATTTACTCCTACGAGCAGTACTTC.

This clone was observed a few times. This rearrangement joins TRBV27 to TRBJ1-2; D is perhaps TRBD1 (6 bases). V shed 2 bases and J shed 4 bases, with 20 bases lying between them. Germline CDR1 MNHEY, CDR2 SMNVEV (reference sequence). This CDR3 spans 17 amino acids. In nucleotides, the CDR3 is TGTGCCAGCAGTTTAGCTCCACAGGGAGGGGGACTCTATGGCTACACCTTC. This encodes CASSLAPQGGGLYGYTF.

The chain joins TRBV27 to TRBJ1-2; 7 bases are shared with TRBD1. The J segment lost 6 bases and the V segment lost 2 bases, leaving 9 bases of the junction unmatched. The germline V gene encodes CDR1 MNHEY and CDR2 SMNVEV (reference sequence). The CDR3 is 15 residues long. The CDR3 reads CASSLRGQGVDGYTF. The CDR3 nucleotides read TGTGCCAGCAGTTTAAGGGGGCAAGGAGTTGATGGCTACACCTTC.

The CDR3 DNA is TGTGCCAGCAGTACTCTCTGGACTAGCGGGAGGGTCTCCTACGAGCAGTACTTC. It is translated as CASSTLWTSGRVSYEQYF. The chain combines TRBV6-2 or TRBV6-3 with TRBJ2-7; TRBD2 matches 15 bases. The CDR3 loop spans 18 amino acids. From germline, CDR1 is MNHEY and CDR2 SVGEGT. Unmatched junction bases numbered 8, after V lost 5 bases and J lost 0 bases.

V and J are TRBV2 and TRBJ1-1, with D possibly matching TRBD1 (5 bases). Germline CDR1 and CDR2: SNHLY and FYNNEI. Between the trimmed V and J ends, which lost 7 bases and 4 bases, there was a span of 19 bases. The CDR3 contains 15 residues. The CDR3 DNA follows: TGTGCCAGCAACGGGGGTGGCGCTAAGAGCACTGAAGCTTTCTTT. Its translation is CASNGGGAKSTEAFF.

Here the CDR3 DNA reads TGTGCCAGCTCACCACCTCAGACAGGGGGTTTCCTTACTGAAGCTTTCTTT. Protein product: CASSPPQTGGFLTEAFF. J is TRBJ1-1 and V is TRBV18; 9 bases align to TRBD1. This CDR3 spans 17 amino acids. After removal of 0 bases from V and 5 bases from J, the junction contained 10 bases not matched to a gene. Germline CDR1 is KGHSH and CDR2 is LQKENI. The whole variable domain, filled in from reference TRBV18 and TRBJ1-1, reads NAGVMQNPRHLVRRRGQEARLRCSPMKGHSHVYWYRQLPEEGLKFMVYLQKENIIDESGMPKERFSAEFPKEGPSILRIQQVVRGDSAAYFCASSPPQTGGFLTEAFFGQGTRLTVV.

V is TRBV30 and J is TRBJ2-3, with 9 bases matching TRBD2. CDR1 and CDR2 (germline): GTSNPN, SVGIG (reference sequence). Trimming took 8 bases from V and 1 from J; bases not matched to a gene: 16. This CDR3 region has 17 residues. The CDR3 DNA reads TGTGCCGGCACTAGAGCGGGGGGATTGCTAGGCACAGATACGCAGTATTTT. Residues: CAGTRAGGLLGTDTQYF.

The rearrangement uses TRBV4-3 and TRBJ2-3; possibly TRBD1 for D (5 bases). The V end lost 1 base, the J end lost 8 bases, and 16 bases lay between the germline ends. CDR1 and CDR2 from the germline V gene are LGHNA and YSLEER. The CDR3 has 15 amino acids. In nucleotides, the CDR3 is TGCGCCAGCAGCCAAGTTTCAGGGCCCGGAGTTACGCAGTATTTT. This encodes CASSQVSGPGVTQYF.

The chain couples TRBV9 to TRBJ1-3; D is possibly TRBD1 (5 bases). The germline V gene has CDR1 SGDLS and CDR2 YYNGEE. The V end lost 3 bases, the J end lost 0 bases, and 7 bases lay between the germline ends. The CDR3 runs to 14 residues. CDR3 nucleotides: TGTGCCAGCAGCGCACAGGTCTCTGGAAACACCATATATTTT. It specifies CASSAQVSGNTIYF.

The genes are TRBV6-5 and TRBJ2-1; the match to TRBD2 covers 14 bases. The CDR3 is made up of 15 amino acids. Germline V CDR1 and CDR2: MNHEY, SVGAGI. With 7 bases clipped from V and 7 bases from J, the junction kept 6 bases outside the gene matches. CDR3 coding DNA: TGTGCCAGCAATCTTGGACTAGCGGGAGGAAATGAGCAGTTCTTC. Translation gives CASNLGLAGGNEQFF.

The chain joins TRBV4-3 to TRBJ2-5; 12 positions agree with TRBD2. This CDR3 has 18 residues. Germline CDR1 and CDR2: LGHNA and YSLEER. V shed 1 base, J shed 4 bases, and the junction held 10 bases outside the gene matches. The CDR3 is CASSQGLGTSGRAETQYF. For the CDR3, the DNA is TGCGCCAGCAGCCAAGGACTGGGGACTAGCGGGCGGGCAGAGACCCAGTACTTC.

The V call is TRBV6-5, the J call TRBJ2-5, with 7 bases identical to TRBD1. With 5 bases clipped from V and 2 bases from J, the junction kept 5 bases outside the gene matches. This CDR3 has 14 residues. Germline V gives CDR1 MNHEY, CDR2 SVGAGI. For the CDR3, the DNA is TGTGCCAGCAGTAAACAGGGGATACAAGAGACCCAGTACTTC. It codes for CASSKQGIQETQYF.

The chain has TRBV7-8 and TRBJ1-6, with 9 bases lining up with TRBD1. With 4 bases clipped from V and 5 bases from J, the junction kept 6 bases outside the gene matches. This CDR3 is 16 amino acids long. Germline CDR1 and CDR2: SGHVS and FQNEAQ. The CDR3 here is CASSSDRGINNSPLHF. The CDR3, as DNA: TGTGCCAGCAGCTCCGACAGGGGGATCAATAATTCACCCCTCCACTTT.

In nucleotides, the CDR3 is TGTGCCAGCAGCCGCCCCGGACAGGGGTATGGCGAGCAGTACTTC. This sequence encodes CASSRPGQGYGEQYF. The chain is built from TRBV9 and TRBJ2-7, with TRBD1 matching 9 bases. The CDR3 runs to 15 residues. CDR1 is SGDLS, CDR2 YYNGEE, per germline. The ends lost 4 bases at V and 6 bases at J; junction bases unmatched: 11.

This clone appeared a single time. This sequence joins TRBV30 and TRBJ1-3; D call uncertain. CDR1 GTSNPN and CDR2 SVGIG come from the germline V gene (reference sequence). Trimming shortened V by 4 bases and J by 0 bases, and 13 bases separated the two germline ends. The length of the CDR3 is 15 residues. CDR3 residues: CAWTRRVNSGNTIYF. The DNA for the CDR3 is TGTGCCTGGACGAGGCGGGTGAACTCTGGAAACACCATATATTTT.

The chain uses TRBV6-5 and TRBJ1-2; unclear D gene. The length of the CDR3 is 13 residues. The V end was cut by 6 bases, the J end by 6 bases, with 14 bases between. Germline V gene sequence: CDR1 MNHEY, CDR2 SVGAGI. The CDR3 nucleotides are TGTGCCAGCAGAACGGACTTGACTCATGGCTACACCTTC. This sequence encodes CASRTDLTHGYTF.

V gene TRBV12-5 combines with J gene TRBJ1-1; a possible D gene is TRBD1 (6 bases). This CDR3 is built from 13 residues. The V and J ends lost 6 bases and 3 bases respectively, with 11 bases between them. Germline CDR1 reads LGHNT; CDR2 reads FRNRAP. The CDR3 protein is CASGETGYTEAFF. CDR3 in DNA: TGTGCTAGTGGCGAAACAGGGTACACTGAAGCTTTCTTT.

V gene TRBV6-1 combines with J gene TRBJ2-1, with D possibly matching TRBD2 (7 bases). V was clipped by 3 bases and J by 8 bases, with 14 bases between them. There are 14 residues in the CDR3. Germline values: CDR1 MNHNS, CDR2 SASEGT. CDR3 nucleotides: TGTGCCAGCAGTGAGAGGGGGGGATGGGATGAGCAGTTCTTC. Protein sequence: CASSERGGWDEQFF.

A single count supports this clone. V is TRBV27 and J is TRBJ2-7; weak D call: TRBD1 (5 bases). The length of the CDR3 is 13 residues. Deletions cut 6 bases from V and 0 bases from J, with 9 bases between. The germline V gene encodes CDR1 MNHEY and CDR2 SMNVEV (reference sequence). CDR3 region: CASSPTVSYEQYF. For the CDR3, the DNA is TGTGCCAGCAGCCCGACAGTCTCCTACGAGCAGTACTTC.